This passage covers 11 T cell receptor beta chains from one sample sequenced in a study of shared clonotypes between healthy human individuals. The method was immunoSEQ multiplex PCR; TCRdb's version includes in-frame clones alone and lacks a portion of them. Among roughly 1,600,000 clones listed, 98% were seen once. The sample taken for sequencing was naive CD4+ T cells sorted from blood. The subset: CD45RA+ positively selected. These receptors originate from a young man in good health.

The chain carries TRBV5-4 and TRBJ2-7, with 12 bases identical to TRBD2. Germline CDR1 is SGHNT and CDR2 is YYREEE (reference sequence). The CDR3 extends over 16 amino acids. Trimming cost V 4 bases and J 2 bases; bases outside gene matches: 7. The CDR3 DNA reads TGTGCCAGCAGCACGGGGACTAGCGGGCGAGCCTACGAGCAGTACTTC. This encodes CASSTGTSGRAYEQYF.

This clone has only one observation. This chain links TRBV12-5 with TRBJ1-1; D gene uncertain. CDR1 LGHNT and CDR2 FRNRAP come from the germline V gene. The CDR3 length is 16 residues. Deletions cut 0 bases from V and 2 bases from J, with 13 bases between. The CDR3 DNA follows: TGTGCTAGTGGTTTGGTACGACGCGGGGATAACACTGAAGCTTTCTTT. It is translated as CASGLVRRGDNTEAFF. Based on the CDR3 plus reference TRBV12-5 and TRBJ1-1, the full variable domain is DARVTQTPRHKVTEMGQEVTMRCQPILGHNTVFWYRQTMMQGLELLAYFRNRAPLDDSGMPKDRFSAEMPDATLATLKIQPSEPRDSAVYFCASGLVRRGDNTEAFFGQGTRLTVV.

The chain carries TRBV9 and TRBJ2-3, with D maybe TRBD2 (6 bases). The CDR3 is 20 amino acids. V lost 3 bases, J lost 1 base, and 27 bases lay in between. Germline CDR1 SGDLS, CDR2 YYNGEE. CDR3 in DNA: TGTGCCAGCAGCGGCCCGGGACTCCTCTCTCCCTACTTCGGCACAGATACGCAGTATTTT. Its translation: CASSGPGLLSPYFGTDTQYF.

This clone showed up just once. The chain joins TRBV5-1 to TRBJ2-5, with D unclear. CDR1 is SGHRS, CDR2 YFSETQ, per germline. The ends were cut back, 4 bases at V and 4 bases at J, with 11 bases in the middle. There are 13 residues in the CDR3. The DNA of the CDR3 is TGCGCCAGCAGCCGTGGACGGGCAGAGACCCAGTACTTC. It is translated as CASSRGRAETQYF.

The genes are TRBV30 and TRBJ1-2, with 7 bases fitting TRBD1. Germline assignment: CDR1 GTSNPN and CDR2 SVGIG (reference sequence). The CDR3 spans 12 residues. Trimming cost V 6 bases and J 8 bases; bases outside gene matches: 9. In DNA form, the CDR3 reads TGTGCCTGCCGGGACAGCGAACCCGGCTACACCTTC. Its translation is CACRDSEPGYTF.

The V call is TRBV6-5, the J call TRBJ2-3, with a possible D match to TRBD2 (5 bases). The germline V gene has CDR1 MNHEY and CDR2 SVGAGI. The CDR3 extends over 16 amino acids. V was cut by 0 bases and J by 2 bases, with 12 bases left in between. For the CDR3, the DNA is TGTGCCAGCAGTTACTCCCGAGGGCAGATCACAGATACGCAGTATTTT. Residues: CASSYSRGQITDTQYF.

This chain connects TRBV7-2 to TRBJ2-7; 7 nucleotides line up with TRBD2. This CDR3 contains 14 residues. The germline V gene encodes CDR1 SGHTA and CDR2 FQGNSA. V lost 5 bases, J lost 0 bases, and 4 bases stayed unmatched. The CDR3 DNA follows: TGTGCCAGCAGCCGGGAGGCCAGCTCCTACGAGCAGTACTTC. Its protein product is CASSREASSYEQYF.

This rearrangement joins TRBV5-4 to TRBJ1-1, with D unclear. The CDR3 sequence is 15 residues long. The V gene lost 2 bases and the J gene lost 0 bases, with 11 bases spanning the gap. Germline V gene data show CDR1 as SGHNT and CDR2 as YYREEE (reference sequence). In DNA, the CDR3 is TGTGCCAGCAGCTTCGCCGGGCCCATGAACACTGAAGCTTTCTTT. Translation: CASSFAGPMNTEAFF.

The V gene is TRBV5-1, the J gene TRBJ2-1; D might be TRBD2 (6 bases). Per germline, CDR1 SGHRS and CDR2 YFSETQ. The CDR3 is 16 residues long. V was clipped by 2 bases and J by 4 bases, with 16 bases between them. The CDR3 sequence is CASSLAFGTSYNEQFF. The CDR3 nucleotides read TGCGCCAGCAGCTTAGCTTTCGGGACTTCATACAATGAGCAGTTCTTC.

The gene calls are TRBV15 and TRBJ2-3; D gene unclear. This CDR3 is built from 20 residues. V was shortened by 0 bases and J by 2 bases, with 24 bases between the two germline ends. From germline, CDR1 is LNHNV and CDR2 YYDKDF (reference sequence). For the CDR3, the DNA is TGTGCCACCAGCAGAGATTTATTCAGAAGGGCAGGAAGGGACACAGATACGCAGTATTTT. Translated, it gives CATSRDLFRRAGRDTDTQYF.

The chain recombines TRBV10-3 with TRBJ2-1; D not resolved. In germline, CDR1 is ENHRY, CDR2 SYGVKD. The CDR3 has 12 amino acids. Trimming took off 0 bases at V and 7 bases at J, with 4 bases between the two ends. The chain's CDR3 is CAISESENEQFF. DNA for the CDR3: TGTGCCATCAGTGAGTCCGAGAATGAGCAGTTCTTC.